The next 10 T cell receptor beta chains were all read from a single sample in a study of blood T cell repertoires in COVID-19. Profiled with immunoSEQ multiplex PCR; TCRdb holds only in-frame clones, not every one. The sample includes more than 200,000 clones, approximately 78% of them seen just once. Sample: peripheral blood. These receptors came from a woman aged 80 or older with COVID-19, enrolled during active disease.

The CDR3 DNA sequence: TGTGCCAGCAGTGTGGGACAGGGCAATCAGCCCCAGCATTTT. Its translation: CASSVGQGNQPQHF. The genes are TRBV2 and TRBJ1-5; 8 bases fit TRBD1. The CDR3 runs to 14 residues. The V gene's germline CDR1 is SNHLY and CDR2 FYNNEI. The junction had 1 base not matched to a gene; V was cut back by 4 bases and J by 2 bases. The complete variable domain, with remaining parts taken from reference TRBV2 and TRBJ1-5, reads EPEVTQTPSHQVTQMGQEVILRCVPISNHLYFYWYRQILGQKVEFLVSFYNNEISEKSEIFDDQFSVERPDGSNFTLKIRSTKLEDSAMYFCASSVGQGNQPQHFGDGTRLSIL.

The J gene is TRBJ1-1, the V gene TRBV7-9, with TRBD1 identical over 7 bases. Per the germline V gene, CDR1 is SEHNR and CDR2 is FQNEAQ (reference sequence). The CDR3 spans 15 residues. V was clipped by 5 bases and J by 1 base; unmatched bases: 7. CDR3 in DNA: TGTGCCAGCAGCCTTCCCCGGACAGGGAACACTGAAGCTTTCTTT. Its protein product is CASSLPRTGNTEAFF. Using reference TRBV7-9 and TRBJ1-1 for the parts outside the CDR3, the full variable domain is DTGVSQNPRHKITKRGQNVTFRCDPISEHNRLYWYRQTLGQGPEFLTYFQNEAQLEKSRLLSDRFSAERPKGSFSTLEIQRTEQGDSAMYLCASSLPRTGNTEAFFGQGTRLTVV.

CDR3: CASSPATASGSTDTQYF. The CDR3 nucleotides are TGTGCCAGCAGCCCCGCCACTGCTAGCGGGAGCACAGATACGCAGTATTTT. The genes are TRBV7-9 and TRBJ2-3, with 8 nucleotides matching TRBD2. J was trimmed by 0 bases and V by 5 bases; bases with no gene match: 10. The CDR3 covers 17 residues. Germline V gene lookup returns CDR1 SEHNR and CDR2 FQNEAQ (reference sequence).

The rearrangement uses TRBV2 and TRBJ1-1, with 7 bases identical to TRBD1. Germline values: CDR1 SNHLY, CDR2 FYNNEI. This CDR3 region has 14 residues. Losses at the gene ends were 4 bases for V and 1 base for J; bases not matched to a gene: 3. This CDR3 is CASSGWTGNTEAFF. As DNA, the CDR3 is TGTGCCAGCAGTGGGTGGACAGGGAACACTGAAGCTTTCTTT.

The V and J genes are TRBV20-1 and TRBJ1-2; TRBD1 is a possible D gene (5 bases). There are 13 residues in the CDR3. The V and J ends lost 3 bases and 4 bases respectively, with 12 bases between them. CDR1 and CDR2 (germline): DFQATT, SNEGSKA (reference sequence). The chain's CDR3 is CSASPPGLYGYTF. In nucleotides, the CDR3 is TGCAGTGCTAGTCCGCCAGGGCTCTATGGCTACACCTTC.

The sample holds a few counts of this clone. The chain uses TRBV9 and TRBJ2-1, with TRBD1 as a possible D gene (6 bases). The CDR3 is made up of 16 amino acids. Germline values: CDR1 SGDLS, CDR2 YYNGEE. Trimming removed 0 bases from V and 9 bases from J, with 19 bases in between. This CDR3 reads CASSVAQGIDEGEQFF. Here the CDR3 DNA reads TGTGCCAGCAGCGTAGCTCAGGGGATAGATGAAGGTGAGCAGTTCTTC.

The chain couples TRBV4-3 to TRBJ2-3, with 7 bases fitting TRBD2. Germline-derived CDR1 and CDR2 are LGHNA and YSLEER. V shed 1 base, J shed 3 bases, and the junction held 4 bases outside the gene matches. The CDR3 is made up of 15 amino acids. This chain's CDR3 is CASSQGVGRTDTQYF. The CDR3 coding sequence is TGCGCCAGCAGCCAAGGGGTCGGGAGGACAGATACGCAGTATTTT.

The chain employs TRBV14 and TRBJ2-7; no reliable D call. This CDR3 is built from 13 residues. Trimming left V 2 bases short and J 2 bases short, with 7 bases between. In germline, CDR1 is SGHDN, CDR2 FVKESK. This CDR3 is CASSQTRPYEQYF. The CDR3 DNA sequence: TGTGCCAGCAGCCAAACACGTCCCTACGAGCAGTACTTC.

The chain links TRBV5-8 to TRBJ1-2; possible D gene TRBD1, 6 bases. Looked up from germline, CDR1 is SGHTS and CDR2 is YDEGEE. The V and J ends lost 0 bases and 7 bases respectively, with 19 bases between them. The CDR3 sequence is 16 residues long. CDR3 DNA: TGTGCCAGCAGCTTGGACGTTAGAAGGGAAGGGGGTGGCTACACCTTC. Translated, it gives CASSLDVRREGGGYTF.

The chain carries TRBV2 and TRBJ1-1; 8 nucleotides align to TRBD1. The CDR3 runs to 13 residues. Germline values: CDR1 SNHLY, CDR2 FYNNEI. V was pared by 6 bases and J by 6 bases, with 6 bases of the junction left unmatched. CDR3: CASSRGQSAEAFF. In DNA form, the CDR3 reads TGTGCCAGCAGCAGGGGGCAATCCGCTGAAGCTTTCTTT.